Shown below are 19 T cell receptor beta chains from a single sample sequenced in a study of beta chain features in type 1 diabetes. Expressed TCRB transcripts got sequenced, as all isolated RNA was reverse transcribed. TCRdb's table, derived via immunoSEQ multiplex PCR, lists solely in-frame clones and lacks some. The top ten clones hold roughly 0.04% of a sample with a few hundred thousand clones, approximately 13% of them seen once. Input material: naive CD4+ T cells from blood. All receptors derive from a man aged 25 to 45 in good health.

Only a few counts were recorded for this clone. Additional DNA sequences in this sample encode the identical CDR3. CDR3 in amino acids: CSVGAGQETQYF. As DNA, the CDR3 is TGCAGCGTTGGGGCAGGCCAAGAGACCCAGTACTTC. The chain employs TRBV29-1 and TRBJ2-5; no firm D call. CDR1 is SQVTM and CDR2 is ANQGSEA in the germline V gene. The CDR3 runs 12 residues. V lost 4 bases and J lost 1, with 7 bases in between.

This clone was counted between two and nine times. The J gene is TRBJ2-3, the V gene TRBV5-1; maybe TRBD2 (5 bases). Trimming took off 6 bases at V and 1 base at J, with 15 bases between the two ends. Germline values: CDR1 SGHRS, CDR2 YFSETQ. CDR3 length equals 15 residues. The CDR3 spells CASTFRGQGTDTQYF. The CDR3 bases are TGCGCCAGCACCTTCCGCGGGCAAGGCACAGATACGCAGTATTTT.

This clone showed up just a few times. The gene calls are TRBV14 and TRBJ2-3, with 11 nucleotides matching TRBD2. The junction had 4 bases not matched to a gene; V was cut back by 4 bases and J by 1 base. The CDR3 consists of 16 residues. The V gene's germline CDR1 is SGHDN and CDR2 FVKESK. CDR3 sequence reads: CASSLRLAGRTDTQYF. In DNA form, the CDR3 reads TGTGCCAGCAGCCTCCGACTAGCGGGACGCACAGATACGCAGTATTTT.

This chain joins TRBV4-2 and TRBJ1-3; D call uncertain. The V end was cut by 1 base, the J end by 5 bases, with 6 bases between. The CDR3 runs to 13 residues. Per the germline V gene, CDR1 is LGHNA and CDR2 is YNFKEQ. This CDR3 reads CASSQARRNTIYF. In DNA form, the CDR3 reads TGTGCCAGCAGCCAAGCAAGGAGAAACACCATATATTTT.

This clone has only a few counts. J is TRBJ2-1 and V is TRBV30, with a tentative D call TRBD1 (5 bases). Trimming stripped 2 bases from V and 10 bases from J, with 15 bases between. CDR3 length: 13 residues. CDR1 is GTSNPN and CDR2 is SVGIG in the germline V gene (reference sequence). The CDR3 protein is CAWSSLQGDEQFF. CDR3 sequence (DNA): TGTGCCTGGAGTTCTCTCCAGGGCGACGAGCAGTTCTTC. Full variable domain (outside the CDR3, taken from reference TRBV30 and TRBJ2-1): SQTIHQWPATLVQPVGSPLSLECTVEGTSNPNLYWYRQAAGRGLQLLFYSVGIGQISSEVPQNLSASRPQDRQFILSSKKLLLSDSGFYLCAWSSLQGDEQFFGPGTRLTVL.

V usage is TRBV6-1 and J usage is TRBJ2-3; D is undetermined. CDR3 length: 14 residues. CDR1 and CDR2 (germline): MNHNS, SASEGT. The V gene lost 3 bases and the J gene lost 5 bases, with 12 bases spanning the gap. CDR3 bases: TGTGCCAGCAGTGAGAGCTGGGGTCGAGATACGCAGTATTTT. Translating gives CASSESWGRDTQYF.

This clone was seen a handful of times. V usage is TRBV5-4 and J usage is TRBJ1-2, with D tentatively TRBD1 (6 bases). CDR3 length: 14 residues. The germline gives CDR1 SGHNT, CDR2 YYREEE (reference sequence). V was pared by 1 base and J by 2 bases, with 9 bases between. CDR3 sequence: CASSLTGSNYGYTF. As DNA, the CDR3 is TGTGCCAGCAGCTTGACAGGGTCAAACTATGGCTACACCTTC.

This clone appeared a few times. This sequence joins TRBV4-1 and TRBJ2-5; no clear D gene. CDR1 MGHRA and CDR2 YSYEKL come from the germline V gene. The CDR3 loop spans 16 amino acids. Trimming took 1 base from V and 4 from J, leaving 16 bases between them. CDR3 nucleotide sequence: TGCGCCAGCAGCCAAGGGGGATGGTTTCAAGTAGAGACCCAGTACTTC. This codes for CASSQGGWFQVETQYF.

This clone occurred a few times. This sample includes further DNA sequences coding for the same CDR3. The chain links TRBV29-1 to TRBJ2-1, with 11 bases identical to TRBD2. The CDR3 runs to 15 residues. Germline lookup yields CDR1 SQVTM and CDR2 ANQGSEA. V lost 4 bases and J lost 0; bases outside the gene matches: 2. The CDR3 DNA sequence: TGCAGCGTTGGAACTAGCGGGAGCTCCTACAATGAGCAGTTCTTC. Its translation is CSVGTSGSSYNEQFF.

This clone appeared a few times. CDR3 protein: CASSVTGDEQFF. In DNA, the CDR3 is TGTGCCAGCAGCGTAACAGGGGATGAGCAGTTCTTC. The chain couples TRBV2 to TRBJ2-1; 7 bases map to TRBD1. From germline, CDR1 is SNHLY and CDR2 FYNNEI. With 6 bases clipped from V and 8 bases from J, the junction kept 4 bases outside the gene matches. The CDR3 extends over 12 amino acids.

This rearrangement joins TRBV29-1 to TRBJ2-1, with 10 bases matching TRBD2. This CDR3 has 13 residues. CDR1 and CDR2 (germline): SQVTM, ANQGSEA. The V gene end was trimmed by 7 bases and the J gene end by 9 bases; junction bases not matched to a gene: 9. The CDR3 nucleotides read TGCAGCGCCCCCGGGACTAGCGCAATTGAGCAGTTCTTC. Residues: CSAPGTSAIEQFF.

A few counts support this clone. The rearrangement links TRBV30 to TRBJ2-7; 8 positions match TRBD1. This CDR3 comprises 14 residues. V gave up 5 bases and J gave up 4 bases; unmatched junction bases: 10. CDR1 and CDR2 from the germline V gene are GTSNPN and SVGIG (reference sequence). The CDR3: CAWSPGGLGYEQYV. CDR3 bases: TGTGCCTGGTCCCCAGGGGGCCTGGGTTACGAGCAGTACGTC.

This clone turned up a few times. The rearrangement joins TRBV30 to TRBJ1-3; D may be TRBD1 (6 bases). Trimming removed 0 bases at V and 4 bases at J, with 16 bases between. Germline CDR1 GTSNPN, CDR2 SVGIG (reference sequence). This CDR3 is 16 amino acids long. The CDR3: CAWSVGTPVRGNTIYF. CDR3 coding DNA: TGTGCCTGGAGTGTAGGGACACCCGTTCGAGGAAACACCATATATTTT.

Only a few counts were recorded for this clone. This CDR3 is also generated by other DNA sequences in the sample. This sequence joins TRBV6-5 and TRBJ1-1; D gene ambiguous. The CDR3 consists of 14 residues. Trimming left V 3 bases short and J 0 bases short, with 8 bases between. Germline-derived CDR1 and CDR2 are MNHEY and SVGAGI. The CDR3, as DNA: TGTGCCAGCAGTTATTCACAGTTGAACACTGAAGCTTTCTTT. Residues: CASSYSQLNTEAFF.

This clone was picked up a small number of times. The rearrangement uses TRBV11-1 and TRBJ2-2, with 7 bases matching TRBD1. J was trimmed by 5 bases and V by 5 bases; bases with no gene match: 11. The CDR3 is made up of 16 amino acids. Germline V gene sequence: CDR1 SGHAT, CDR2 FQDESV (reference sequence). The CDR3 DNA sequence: TGTGCCAGCAGCCATCCGCCCCACAGGGGTACCGGGGAGCTGTTTTTT. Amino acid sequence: CASSHPPHRGTGELFF.

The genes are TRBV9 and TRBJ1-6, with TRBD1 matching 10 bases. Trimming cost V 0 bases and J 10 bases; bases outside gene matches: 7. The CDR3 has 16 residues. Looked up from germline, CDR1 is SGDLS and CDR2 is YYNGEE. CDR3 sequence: CASSVEGQGVLSPLHF. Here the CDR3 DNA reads TGTGCCAGCAGCGTAGAAGGACAGGGGGTTTTATCACCCCTCCACTTT.

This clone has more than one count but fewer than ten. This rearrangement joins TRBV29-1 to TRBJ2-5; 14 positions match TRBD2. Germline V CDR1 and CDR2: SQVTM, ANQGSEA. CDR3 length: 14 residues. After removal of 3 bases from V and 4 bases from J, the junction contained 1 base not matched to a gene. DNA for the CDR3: TGCAGCGTTGAGACTAGCGGGAGGGCAGAGACCCAGTACTTC. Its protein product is CSVETSGRAETQYF. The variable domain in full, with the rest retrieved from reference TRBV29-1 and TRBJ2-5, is SAVISQKPSRDICQRGTSLTIQCQVDSQVTMMFWYRQQPGQSLTLIATANQGSEATYESGFVIDKFPISRPNLTFSTLTVSNMSPEDSSIYLCSVETSGRAETQYFGPGTRLLVL.

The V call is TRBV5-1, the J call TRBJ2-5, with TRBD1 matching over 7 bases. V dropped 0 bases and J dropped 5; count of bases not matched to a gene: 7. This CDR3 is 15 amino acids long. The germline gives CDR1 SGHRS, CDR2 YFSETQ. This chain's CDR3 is CASSLEMTGRETQYF. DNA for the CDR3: TGCGCCAGCAGCTTGGAGATGACAGGGCGCGAGACCCAGTACTTC. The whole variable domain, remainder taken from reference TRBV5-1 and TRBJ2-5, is KAGVTQTPRYLIKTRGQQVTLSCSPISGHRSVSWYQQTPGQGLQFLFEYFSETQRNKGNFPGRFSGRQFSNSRSEMNVSTLELGDSALYLCASSLEMTGRETQYFGPGTRLLVL.

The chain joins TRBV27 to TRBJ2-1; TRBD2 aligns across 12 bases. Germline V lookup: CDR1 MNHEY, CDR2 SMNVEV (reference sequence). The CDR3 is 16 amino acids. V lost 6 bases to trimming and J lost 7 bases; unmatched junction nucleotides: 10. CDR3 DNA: TGTGCCAGCAGCCCCCCCACTAGCGGGAGGCCGAATGAGCAGTTCTTC. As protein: CASSPPTSGRPNEQFF.